The 11 T cell receptor beta chains reported below all come from one sample, sequenced in a study of PD-1 blockade in classical Hodgkin lymphoma. Assay: immunoSEQ multiplex PCR; the TCRdb copy retains only in-frame clones and omits some. In the table there are 14,000 or so clones, 81% of which are singletons. Relapse was seen in all patients after autologous stem cell transplantation, and brentuximab vedotin exposure was variable. This material consisted of peripheral blood mononuclear cells (PBMCs), taken at baseline. These receptors all stem from a human donor with classical Hodgkin lymphoma.

This clone was seen a single time. This sequence joins TRBV20-1 and TRBJ2-7; D remains ambiguous. The CDR3 runs 10 residues. V was pared by 6 bases and J by 4 bases, with 7 bases between. The germline V gene encodes CDR1 DFQATT and CDR2 SNEGSKA (reference sequence). The CDR3 region has the DNA TGCAGTGCCGCGGATTACGAGCAGTACTTC. Translated, it gives CSAADYEQYF.

This clone was recorded once. The J gene is TRBJ1-6, the V gene TRBV5-4; D may be TRBD1 (5 bases). The CDR3 extends over 16 amino acids. Per the germline V gene, CDR1 is SGHNT and CDR2 is YYREEE (reference sequence). V shed 2 bases and J shed 5 bases, with 14 bases lying between them. CDR3: CASSLISDSHNSPLHF. DNA of the CDR3: TGTGCCAGCAGCTTAATATCCGACAGTCATAATTCACCCCTCCACTTT.

This sequence joins TRBV7-3 and TRBJ2-2; D unresolved. The CDR3 extends over 14 amino acids. Trimming took 0 bases from V and 6 from J, leaving 8 bases between them. Germline CDR1 is SGHTA and CDR2 is FQGTGA. This CDR3 is CASSLTSRPGELFF. CDR3 sequence (DNA): TGTGCCAGCAGCTTAACGTCTCGGCCCGGGGAGCTGTTTTTT.

The rearrangement uses TRBV7-8 and TRBJ1-3; 7 nucleotides agree with TRBD1. Unmatched junction bases numbered 0, after V lost 1 base and J lost 3 bases. This CDR3 region has 14 residues. CDR1 is SGHVS and CDR2 is FQNEAQ in the germline V gene. DNA for the CDR3: TGTGCCAGCAGCTTAGACAGGGGTGGAAACACCATATATTTT. Amino acid sequence: CASSLDRGGNTIYF.

The chain uses TRBV4-2 and TRBJ2-3; 14 bases map to TRBD2. The CDR3 spans 16 residues. V gave up 3 bases and J gave up 1 base; unmatched junction bases: 0. Per germline, CDR1 LGHNA and CDR2 YNFKEQ. The DNA of the CDR3 is TGTGCCAGCAGCCAGGGACTAGCGGGGGGCACAGATACGCAGTATTTT. It codes for CASSQGLAGGTDTQYF.

In this sample, this clone turned up a few times. The chain has TRBV7-6 and TRBJ1-2; D not resolved. The CDR3 runs to 13 residues. The ends were cut back, 3 bases at V and 6 bases at J, with 11 bases in the middle. Looked up from germline, CDR1 is SGHVS and CDR2 is FNYEAQ. CDR3 in amino acids: CASSFGQTDGYTF. DNA of the CDR3: TGTGCCAGCAGCTTCGGCCAAACAGATGGCTACACCTTC.

This rearrangement joins TRBV4-1 to TRBJ2-1, with 7 positions matching TRBD2. Germline V gene lookup returns CDR1 MGHRA and CDR2 YSYEKL. The CDR3 runs to 17 residues. V shed 1 base, J shed 6 bases, and the junction held 12 bases outside the gene matches. The DNA of the CDR3 is TGCGCCAGCAGCCAAGCCAATCTCGGGGGGACGGGCAATGAGCAGTTCTTC. Translating it yields CASSQANLGGTGNEQFF.

The genes are TRBV7-3 and TRBJ2-2; the D gene could be TRBD1 or TRBD2 (6 bases each). Per the germline V gene, CDR1 is SGHTA and CDR2 is FQGTGA. This CDR3 region has 16 residues. V lost 5 bases and J 2 bases, leaving 15 bases between the germline ends. CDR3 bases: TGTGCCAGCAGCACCGCCGGGGGCAGAAACACCGGGGAGCTGTTTTTT. Translation gives CASSTAGGRNTGELFF. The complete variable domain, with remaining parts taken from reference TRBV7-3 and TRBJ2-2, reads GAGVSQTPSNKVTEKGKYVELRCDPISGHTALYWYRQSLGQGPEFLIYFQGTGAADDSGLPNDRFFAVRPEGSVSTLKIQRTERGDSAVYLCASSTAGGRNTGELFFGEGSRLTVL.

J is TRBJ2-7 and V is TRBV7-9; D is unclear. Germline V gene data show CDR1 as SEHNR and CDR2 as FQNEAQ (reference sequence). CDR3 size: 12 residues. V was pared by 2 bases and J by 4 bases, with 6 bases between. CDR3 coding DNA: TGTGCCAGCAGCTTATCTCCTTACGAGCAGTACTTC. The encoded protein is CASSLSPYEQYF.

The V gene is TRBV19, the J gene TRBJ2-5; 9 nucleotides align to TRBD1. The CDR3 consists of 17 residues. CDR1 and CDR2 (germline): LNHDA, SQIVND (reference sequence). The V gene end was trimmed by 5 bases and the J gene end by 2 bases; junction bases not matched to a gene: 12. The CDR3, as DNA: TGTGCCAGTAGTCCCCGAACCGGGACAGGGCAGCAAGAGACCCAGTACTTC. It is translated as CASSPRTGTGQQETQYF.

The chain joins TRBV29-1 to TRBJ1-5; no clear D. V was trimmed by 4 bases and J by 5 bases, leaving 18 bases between them. The CDR3 consists of 15 residues. The germline gives CDR1 SQVTM, CDR2 ANQGSEA. In DNA, the CDR3 is TGCAGCGTTGCCGATGGGCTCCTCGGACATCAGCCCCAGCATTTT. The encoded protein is CSVADGLLGHQPQHF.